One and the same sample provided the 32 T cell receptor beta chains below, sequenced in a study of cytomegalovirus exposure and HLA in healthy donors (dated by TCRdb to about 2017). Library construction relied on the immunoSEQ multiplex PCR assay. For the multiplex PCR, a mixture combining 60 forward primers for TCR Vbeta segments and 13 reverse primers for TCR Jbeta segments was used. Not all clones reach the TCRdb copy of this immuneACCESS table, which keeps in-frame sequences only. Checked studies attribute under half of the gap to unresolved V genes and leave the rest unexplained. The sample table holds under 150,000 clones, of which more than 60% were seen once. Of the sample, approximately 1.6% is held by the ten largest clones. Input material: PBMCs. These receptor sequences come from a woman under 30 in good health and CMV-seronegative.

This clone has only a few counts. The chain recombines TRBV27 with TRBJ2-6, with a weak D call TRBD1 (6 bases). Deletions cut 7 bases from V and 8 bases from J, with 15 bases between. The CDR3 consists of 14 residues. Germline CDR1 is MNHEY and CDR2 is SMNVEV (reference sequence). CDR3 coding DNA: TGTGCCAGCAAAAACAGGGTAAAGACCAACGTCCTGACTTTC. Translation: CASKNRVKTNVLTF.

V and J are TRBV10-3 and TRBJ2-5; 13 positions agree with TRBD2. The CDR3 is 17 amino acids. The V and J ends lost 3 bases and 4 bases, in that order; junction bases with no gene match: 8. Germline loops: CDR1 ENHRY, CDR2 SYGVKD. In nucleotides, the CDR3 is TGTGCCATCAGTGACAGCGGACTAGCGGGAGAGGGAGAGACCCAGTACTTC. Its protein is CAISDSGLAGEGETQYF.

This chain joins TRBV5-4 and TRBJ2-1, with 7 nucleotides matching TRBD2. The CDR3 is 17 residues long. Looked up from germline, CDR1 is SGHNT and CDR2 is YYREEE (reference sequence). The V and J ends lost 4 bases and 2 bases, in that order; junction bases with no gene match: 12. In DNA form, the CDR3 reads TGTGCCAGCAGCGGGGGTCGGGGAGGGAGACCCTACAATGAGCAGTTCTTC. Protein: CASSGGRGGRPYNEQFF.

The chain's CDR3 is CASSEPTGRGSQHF. The CDR3 DNA is TGTGCCAGCAGTGAACCGACAGGGAGAGGTTCTCAGCATTTT. The V gene is TRBV2, the J gene TRBJ1-5; 7 bases line up with TRBD1. This CDR3 spans 14 amino acids. Germline lookup yields CDR1 SNHLY and CDR2 FYNNEI. The junction had 11 bases not matched to a gene; V was cut back by 2 bases and J by 13 bases.

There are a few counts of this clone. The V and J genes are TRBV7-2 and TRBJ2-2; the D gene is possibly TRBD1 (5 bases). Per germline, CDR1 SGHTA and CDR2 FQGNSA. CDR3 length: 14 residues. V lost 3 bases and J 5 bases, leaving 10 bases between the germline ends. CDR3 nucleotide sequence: TGTGCCAGCAGCTTTCAGGGTACAACCGGGGAGCTGTTTTTT. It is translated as CASSFQGTTGELFF.

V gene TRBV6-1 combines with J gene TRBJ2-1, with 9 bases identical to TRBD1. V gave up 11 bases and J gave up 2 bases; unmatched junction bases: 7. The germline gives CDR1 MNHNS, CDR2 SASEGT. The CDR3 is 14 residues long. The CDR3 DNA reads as TGTGCCGGAGGGGGGACAGGGCCCTACAATGAGCAGTTCTTC. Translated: CAGGGTGPYNEQFF.

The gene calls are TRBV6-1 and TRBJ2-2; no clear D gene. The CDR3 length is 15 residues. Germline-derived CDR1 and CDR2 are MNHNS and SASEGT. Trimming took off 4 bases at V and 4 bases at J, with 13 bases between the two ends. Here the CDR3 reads CASSGWALGTGELFF. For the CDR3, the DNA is TGTGCCAGCAGTGGATGGGCCTTGGGCACCGGGGAGCTGTTTTTT.

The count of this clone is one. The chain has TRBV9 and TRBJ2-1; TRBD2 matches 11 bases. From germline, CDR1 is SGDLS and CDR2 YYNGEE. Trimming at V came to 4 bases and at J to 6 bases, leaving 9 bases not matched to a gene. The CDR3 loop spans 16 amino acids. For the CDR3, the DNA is TGTGCCAGCAGCTACAGGGCTAGCGGGAGGTTCAATGAGCAGTTCTTC. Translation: CASSYRASGRFNEQFF.

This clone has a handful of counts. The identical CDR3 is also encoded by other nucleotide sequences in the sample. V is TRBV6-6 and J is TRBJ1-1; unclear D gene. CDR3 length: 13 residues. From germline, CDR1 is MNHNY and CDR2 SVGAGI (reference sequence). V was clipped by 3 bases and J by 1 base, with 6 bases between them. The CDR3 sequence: CASSYAGNTEAFF. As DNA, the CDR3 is TGTGCCAGCAGTTATGCCGGGAACACTGAAGCTTTCTTT.

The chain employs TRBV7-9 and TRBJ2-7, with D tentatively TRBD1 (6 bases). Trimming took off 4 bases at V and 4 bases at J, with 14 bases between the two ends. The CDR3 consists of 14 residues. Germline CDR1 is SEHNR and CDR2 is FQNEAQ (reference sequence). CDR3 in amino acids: CASSYEQGRYEQYF. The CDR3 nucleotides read TGTGCCAGCAGCTATGAACAGGGAAGGTACGAGCAGTACTTC.

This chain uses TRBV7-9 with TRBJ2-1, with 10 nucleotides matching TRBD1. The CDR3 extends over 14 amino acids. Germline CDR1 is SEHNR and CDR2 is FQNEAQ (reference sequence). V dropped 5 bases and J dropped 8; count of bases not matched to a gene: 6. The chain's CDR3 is CASSPGTGEDEQFF. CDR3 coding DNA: TGTGCCAGCAGCCCCGGGACAGGGGAAGATGAGCAGTTCTTC.

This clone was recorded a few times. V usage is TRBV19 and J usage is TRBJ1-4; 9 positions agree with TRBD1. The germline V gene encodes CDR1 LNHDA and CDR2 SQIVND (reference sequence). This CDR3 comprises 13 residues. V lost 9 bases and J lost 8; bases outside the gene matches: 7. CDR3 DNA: TGTGCCAGCAAGAGACAGGGGGAAGAAAAACTGTTTTTT. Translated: CASKRQGEEKLFF.

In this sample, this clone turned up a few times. This CDR3 is CASSELDAGYNEQFF. The CDR3 DNA reads as TGTGCCAGCAGTGAACTGGACGCGGGGTACAATGAGCAGTTCTTC. The V gene is TRBV2, the J gene TRBJ2-1; possible D gene TRBD2, 6 bases. This CDR3 has 15 amino acids. Trimming pared 2 bases from V and 4 bases from J, leaving 12 bases between. The germline V gene has CDR1 SNHLY and CDR2 FYNNEI.

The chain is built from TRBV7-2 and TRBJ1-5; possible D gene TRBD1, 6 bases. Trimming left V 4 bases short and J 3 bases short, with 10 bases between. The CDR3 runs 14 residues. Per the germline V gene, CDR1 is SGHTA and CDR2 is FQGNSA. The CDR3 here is CASSSTGFNQPQHF. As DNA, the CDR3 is TGTGCCAGCAGCTCGACAGGATTCAATCAGCCCCAGCATTTT.

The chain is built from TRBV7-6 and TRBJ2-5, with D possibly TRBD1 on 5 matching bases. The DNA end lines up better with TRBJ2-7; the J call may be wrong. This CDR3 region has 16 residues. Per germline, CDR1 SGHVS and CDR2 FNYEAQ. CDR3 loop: CASSPHLGDSSYEQYF. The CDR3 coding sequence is TGTGCCAGCAGCCCTCATCTAGGGGATAGCTCCTACGAGCAGTACTTC.

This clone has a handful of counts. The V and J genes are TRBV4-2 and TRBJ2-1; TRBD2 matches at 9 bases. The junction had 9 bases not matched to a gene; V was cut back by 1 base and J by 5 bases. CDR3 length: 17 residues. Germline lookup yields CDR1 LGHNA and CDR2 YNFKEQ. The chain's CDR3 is CASSQVGREGPNNEQFF. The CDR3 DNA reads TGTGCCAGCAGCCAAGTAGGGCGGGAGGGCCCAAACAATGAGCAGTTCTTC.

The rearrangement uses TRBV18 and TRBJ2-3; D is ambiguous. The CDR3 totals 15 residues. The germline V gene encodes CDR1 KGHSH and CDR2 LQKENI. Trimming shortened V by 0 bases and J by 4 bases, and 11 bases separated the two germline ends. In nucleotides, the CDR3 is TGTGCCAGCTCACCACCGGTCCTCTTAGCAGATACGCAGTATTTT. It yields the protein CASSPPVLLADTQYF.

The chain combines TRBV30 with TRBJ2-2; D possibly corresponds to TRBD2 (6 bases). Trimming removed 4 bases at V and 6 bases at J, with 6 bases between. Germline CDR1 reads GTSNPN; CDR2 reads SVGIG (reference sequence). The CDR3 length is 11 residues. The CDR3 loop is CAWKRAGELFF. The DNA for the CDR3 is TGTGCCTGGAAGCGGGCCGGGGAGCTGTTTTTT.

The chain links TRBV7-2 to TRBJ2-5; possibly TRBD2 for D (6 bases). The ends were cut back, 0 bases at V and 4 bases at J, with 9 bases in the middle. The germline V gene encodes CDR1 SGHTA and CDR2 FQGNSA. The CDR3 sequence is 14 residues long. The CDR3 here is CASSLAVGGETQYF. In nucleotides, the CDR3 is TGTGCCAGCAGCTTAGCCGTCGGGGGAGAGACCCAGTACTTC.

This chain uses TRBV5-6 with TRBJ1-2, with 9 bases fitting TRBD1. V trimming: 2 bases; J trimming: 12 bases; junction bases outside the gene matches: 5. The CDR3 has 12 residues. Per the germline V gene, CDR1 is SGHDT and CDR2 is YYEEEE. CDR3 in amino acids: CASSFVTGGNTF. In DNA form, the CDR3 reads TGTGCCAGCAGCTTCGTGACAGGGGGAAACACCTTC.

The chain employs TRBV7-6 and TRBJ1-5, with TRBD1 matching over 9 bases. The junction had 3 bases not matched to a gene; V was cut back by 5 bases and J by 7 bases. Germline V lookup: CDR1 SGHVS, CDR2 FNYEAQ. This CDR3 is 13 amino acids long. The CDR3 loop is CASSKDRGQPQHF. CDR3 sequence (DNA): TGTGCCAGCAGCAAGGACAGGGGACAGCCCCAGCATTTT.

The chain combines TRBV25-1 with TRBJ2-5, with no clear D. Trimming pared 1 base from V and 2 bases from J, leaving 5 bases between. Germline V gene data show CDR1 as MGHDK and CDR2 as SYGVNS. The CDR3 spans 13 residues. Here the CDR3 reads CASSELQQETQYF. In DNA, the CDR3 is TGTGCCAGCAGTGAATTACAGCAAGAGACCCAGTACTTC.

The CDR3 bases are TGTGCCTGGTCCCAAAATAGAGCCAATGAAAAACTGTTTTTT. Translation gives CAWSQNRANEKLFF. The chain couples TRBV30 to TRBJ1-4; D is unresolved. This CDR3 comprises 14 residues. Trimming removed 5 bases from V and 5 bases from J, with 15 bases in between. Germline lookup yields CDR1 GTSNPN and CDR2 SVGIG (reference sequence).

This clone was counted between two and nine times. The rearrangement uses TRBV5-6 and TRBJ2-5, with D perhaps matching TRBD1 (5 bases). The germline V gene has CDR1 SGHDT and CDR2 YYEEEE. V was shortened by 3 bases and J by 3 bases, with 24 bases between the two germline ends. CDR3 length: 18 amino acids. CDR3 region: CASSWSFPVQGMKETQYF. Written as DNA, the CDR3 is TGTGCCAGCAGCTGGAGTTTTCCGGTCCAGGGAATGAAAGAGACCCAGTACTTC.

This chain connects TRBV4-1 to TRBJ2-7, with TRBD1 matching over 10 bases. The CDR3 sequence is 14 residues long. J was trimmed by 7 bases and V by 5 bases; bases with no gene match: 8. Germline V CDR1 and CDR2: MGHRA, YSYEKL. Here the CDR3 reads CASSFGTGVGEQYF. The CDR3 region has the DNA TGCGCCAGCAGCTTCGGGACAGGGGTAGGTGAGCAGTACTTC.

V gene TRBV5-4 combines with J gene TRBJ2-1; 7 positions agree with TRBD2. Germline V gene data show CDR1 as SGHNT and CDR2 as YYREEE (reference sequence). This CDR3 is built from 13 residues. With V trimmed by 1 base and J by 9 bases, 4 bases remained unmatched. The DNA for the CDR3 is TGTGCCAGCAGCTTGCCACTAGCGATTGAGCAGTTCTTC. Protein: CASSLPLAIEQFF.

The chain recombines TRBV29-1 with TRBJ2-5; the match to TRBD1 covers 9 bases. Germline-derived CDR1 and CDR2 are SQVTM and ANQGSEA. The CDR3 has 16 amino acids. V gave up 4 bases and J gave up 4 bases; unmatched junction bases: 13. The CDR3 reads CSVAPRGQGWGETQYF. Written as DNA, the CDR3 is TGCAGCGTTGCCCCCCGGGGACAGGGATGGGGAGAGACCCAGTACTTC.

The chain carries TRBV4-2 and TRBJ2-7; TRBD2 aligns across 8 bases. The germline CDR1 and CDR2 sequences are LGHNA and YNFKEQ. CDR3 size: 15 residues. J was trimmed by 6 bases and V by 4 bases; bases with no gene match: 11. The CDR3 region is CASSLRGSGIREQYF. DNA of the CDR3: TGTGCCAGCAGCCTACGGGGTAGCGGGATCCGCGAGCAGTACTTC.

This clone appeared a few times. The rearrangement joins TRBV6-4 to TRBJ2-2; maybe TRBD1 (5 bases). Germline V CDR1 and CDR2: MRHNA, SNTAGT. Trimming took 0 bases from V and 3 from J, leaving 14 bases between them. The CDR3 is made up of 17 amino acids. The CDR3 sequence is CASSDSSGQAHTGELFF. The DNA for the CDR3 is TGTGCCAGCAGTGACTCATCAGGGCAGGCCCACACCGGGGAGCTGTTTTTT.

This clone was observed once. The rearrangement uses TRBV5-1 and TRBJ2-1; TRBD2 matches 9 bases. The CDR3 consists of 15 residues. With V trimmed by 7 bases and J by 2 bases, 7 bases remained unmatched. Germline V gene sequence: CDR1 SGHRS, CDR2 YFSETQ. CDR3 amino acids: CASSIAGAPYNEQFF. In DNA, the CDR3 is TGCGCCAGCTCTATAGCGGGAGCACCCTACAATGAGCAGTTCTTC.

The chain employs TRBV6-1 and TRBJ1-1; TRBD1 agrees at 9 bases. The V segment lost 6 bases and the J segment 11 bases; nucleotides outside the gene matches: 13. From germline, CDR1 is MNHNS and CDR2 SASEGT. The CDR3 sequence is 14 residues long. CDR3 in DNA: TGTGCCAGCAGCAACTCAAGGACAGGGGAAGTGGCTTTCTTT. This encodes CASSNSRTGEVAFF.

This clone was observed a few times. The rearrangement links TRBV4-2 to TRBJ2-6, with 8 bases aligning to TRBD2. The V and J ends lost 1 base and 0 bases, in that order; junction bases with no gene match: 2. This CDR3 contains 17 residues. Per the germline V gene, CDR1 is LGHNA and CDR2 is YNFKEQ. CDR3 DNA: TGTGCCAGCAGCCAAGGGGGGACTAGCTCTGGGGCCAACGTCCTGACTTTC. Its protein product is CASSQGGTSSGANVLTF.